Presented here are 32 T cell receptor beta chains from one specimen sequenced in a study of cytomegalovirus exposure and HLA in healthy donors. PCR amplification relied on 60 Vbeta primers (plus 13 Jbeta primers). TCRdb's copy holds only in-frame clones and misses some; the assay was immunoSEQ multiplex PCR. The sample shows about 280,000 clones, 80% to 90% of them seen only once. Specimen: PBMCs. The source of these receptors is a young woman in good health and CMV-seronegative.

Regarding this clone: In the same sample, other DNA sequences code for this CDR3. The V call is TRBV10-2, the J call TRBJ1-2; 8 bases fit TRBD1. This CDR3 comprises 16 residues. Per germline, CDR1 WSHSY and CDR2 SAAADI. Unmatched junction bases numbered 7, after V lost 0 bases and J lost 4 bases. CDR3 residues: CASSESKQGEVYGYTF. The CDR3 nucleotides read TGCGCCAGCAGTGAGTCGAAACAGGGGGAGGTCTATGGCTACACCTTC.

This clone was found once. The chain couples TRBV27 to TRBJ1-1, with D tentatively TRBD1 (6 bases). Germline V gene lookup returns CDR1 MNHEY and CDR2 SMNVEV (reference sequence). Trimming shortened V by 6 bases and J by 8 bases, and 13 bases separated the two germline ends. The CDR3 spans 12 residues. This CDR3 is CASRRKGTEAFF. In DNA form, the CDR3 reads TGTGCCAGCAGGAGGAAAGGGACAGAAGCTTTCTTT.

This clone was recorded once. This chain links TRBV30 with TRBJ2-7; no clear D gene. This CDR3 region has 12 residues. Germline V gene data show CDR1 as GTSNPN and CDR2 as SVGIG (reference sequence). Trimming shortened V by 3 bases and J by 0 bases, and 6 bases separated the two germline ends. The CDR3 DNA is TGTGCCTGGAGGGCCGTCTCCTACGAGCAGTACTTC. Encoded protein: CAWRAVSYEQYF.

The genes are TRBV14 and TRBJ1-1, with 11 bases fitting TRBD1. In germline, CDR1 is SGHDN, CDR2 FVKESK. V was pared by 5 bases and J by 7 bases, with 3 bases of the junction left unmatched. The CDR3 extends over 13 amino acids. In DNA form, the CDR3 reads TGTGCCAGCAGCAAGGGACAGGGGGTTGAAGCTTTCTTT. This gives the protein CASSKGQGVEAFF. The full variable domain, its missing parts supplied by reference TRBV14 and TRBJ1-1, is EAGVTQFPSHSVIEKGQTVTLRCDPISGHDNLYWYRRVMGKEIKFLLHFVKESKQDESGMPNNRFLAERTGGTYSTLKVQPAELEDSGVYFCASSKGQGVEAFFGQGTRLTVV.

J is TRBJ2-5 and V is TRBV7-9; 8 nucleotides align to TRBD2. The V segment lost 7 bases and the J segment 5 bases; nucleotides outside the gene matches: 9. Germline V lookup: CDR1 SEHNR, CDR2 FQNEAQ (reference sequence). The CDR3 consists of 14 residues. For the CDR3, the DNA is TGTGCCAGCACCACTCGGGGGGGAGGGGAGACCCAGTACTTC. Its protein product is CASTTRGGGETQYF. The variable domain in full, completed from reference TRBV7-9 and TRBJ2-5, reads DTGVSQNPRHKITKRGQNVTFRCDPISEHNRLYWYRQTLGQGPEFLTYFQNEAQLEKSRLLSDRFSAERPKGSFSTLEIQRTEQGDSAMYLCASTTRGGGETQYFGPGTRLLVL.

The genes are TRBV5-1 and TRBJ2-2; D is undetermined. Trimming left V 4 bases short and J 7 bases short, with 14 bases between. CDR1 and CDR2 from the germline V gene are SGHRS and YFSETQ. The CDR3 consists of 14 residues. As DNA, the CDR3 is TGCGCCAGCAGCCAGCAAACAGAGATCGGGGAGCTGTTTTTT. The encoded protein is CASSQQTEIGELFF. The whole variable domain, remainder taken from reference TRBV5-1 and TRBJ2-2, is KAGVTQTPRYLIKTRGQQVTLSCSPISGHRSVSWYQQTPGQGLQFLFEYFSETQRNKGNFPGRFSGRQFSNSRSEMNVSTLELGDSALYLCASSQQTEIGELFFGEGSRLTVL.

This sequence joins TRBV30 and TRBJ2-5; 8 bases agree with TRBD2. The assigned J gene may be wrong: the sequence end matches TRBJ2-7 better. CDR3 length: 13 residues. Germline V gene sequence: CDR1 GTSNPN, CDR2 SVGIG (reference sequence). The CDR3 DNA reads TGTGCCTGGCGGGGGGGGGCCCCCTACGAGCAGTACTTC. Translation gives CAWRGGAPYEQYF.

The V and J genes are TRBV29-1 and TRBJ2-1; tentatively, D is TRBD1 (6 bases). The germline CDR1 and CDR2 sequences are SQVTM and ANQGSEA. This CDR3 spans 14 amino acids. V was pared by 6 bases and J by 3 bases, with 15 bases between. The CDR3, as DNA: TGCAGCGTACCACAGGGCCGTATCTACAATGAGCAGTTCTTC. It codes for CSVPQGRIYNEQFF.

In its sample, this clone was seen once. V usage is TRBV27 and J usage is TRBJ1-6; D is unresolved. Trimming shortened V by 3 bases and J by 4 bases, and 10 bases separated the two germline ends. Germline V gene sequence: CDR1 MNHEY, CDR2 SMNVEV (reference sequence). CDR3 size: 15 residues. The CDR3 DNA is TGTGCCAGCAGTTTGGAGGGATTTTATAATTCACCCCTCCACTTT. Its protein is CASSLEGFYNSPLHF.

The chain is built from TRBV2 and TRBJ2-3, with a possible D match to TRBD1 (6 bases). The CDR3 is made up of 15 amino acids. Trimming took off 4 bases at V and 2 bases at J, with 13 bases between the two ends. Per germline, CDR1 SNHLY and CDR2 FYNNEI. The CDR3 protein is CASSGQVASTDTQYF. The CDR3 coding sequence is TGTGCCAGCAGTGGACAGGTAGCATCCACAGATACGCAGTATTTT.

This chain joins TRBV5-1 and TRBJ1-5, with 10 bases aligning to TRBD1. CDR1 is SGHRS and CDR2 is YFSETQ in the germline V gene. With 3 bases clipped from V and 3 bases from J, the junction kept 3 bases outside the gene matches. The CDR3 runs 15 residues. The CDR3 here is CASSSGTGDNQPQHF. CDR3 bases: TGCGCCAGCAGCTCTGGGACAGGGGACAATCAGCCCCAGCATTTT.

The chain links TRBV5-1 to TRBJ2-5, with TRBD2 identical over 11 bases. Germline V gene sequence: CDR1 SGHRS, CDR2 YFSETQ. The CDR3 consists of 17 residues. V dropped 5 bases and J dropped 4; count of bases not matched to a gene: 13. CDR3 bases: TGCGCCAGCAGTGTGGCGGCTAGCGGGGGGTTTTCAGAGACCCAGTACTTC. It is translated as CASSVAASGGFSETQYF.

With respect to this clone: The identical CDR3 is also encoded by other nucleotide sequences in the sample. This chain connects TRBV5-1 to TRBJ2-3; 9 bases map to TRBD2. Germline V gives CDR1 SGHRS, CDR2 YFSETQ. J lost 2 bases, V lost 5 bases, and 6 bases had no gene match. The CDR3 contains 15 residues. Here the CDR3 DNA reads TGCGCCAGCAGTTTTAGCGGGGGACCCACAGATACGCAGTATTTT. Protein: CASSFSGGPTDTQYF.

This clone was seen more than once but under ten times. The CDR3: CASSLDKTYEQYF. DNA of the CDR3: TGTGCCAGCAGCTTAGACAAGACCTACGAGCAGTACTTC. The rearrangement uses TRBV7-6 and TRBJ2-7; D remains unclear. V lost 1 base, J lost 2 bases, and 6 bases lay in between. Germline V gives CDR1 SGHVS, CDR2 FNYEAQ. The CDR3 covers 13 residues.

This rearrangement joins TRBV18 to TRBJ2-3; D is unresolved. V was shortened by 0 bases and J by 6 bases, with 7 bases between the two germline ends. Germline V gives CDR1 KGHSH, CDR2 LQKENI. The CDR3 loop spans 13 amino acids. The CDR3 loop reads CASSPPGYDTQYF. As DNA, the CDR3 is TGTGCCAGCTCACCACCCGGGTATGATACGCAGTATTTT.

In this sample, this clone turned up a few times. CDR3 nucleotides: TGTGCCAGCAGTGGTCCCAGGGCTAACTATGGCTACACCTTC. Translation: CASSGPRANYGYTF. The genes are TRBV2 and TRBJ1-2; D is possibly TRBD1 (5 bases). This CDR3 contains 14 residues. Germline CDR1 SNHLY, CDR2 FYNNEI. The V gene lost 4 bases and the J gene lost 0 bases, with 9 bases spanning the gap.

V and J are TRBV5-4 and TRBJ1-1; TRBD1 might be the D (6 bases). The CDR3 spans 14 residues. Germline values: CDR1 SGHNT, CDR2 YYREEE (reference sequence). The V gene lost 1 base and the J gene lost 2 bases, with 9 bases spanning the gap. CDR3 amino acids: CASSLWGGNTEAFF. The CDR3 bases are TGTGCCAGCAGCTTGTGGGGGGGCAACACTGAAGCTTTCTTT.

This chain links TRBV7-3 with TRBJ2-3, with TRBD2 matching 7 bases. Germline loops: CDR1 SGHTA, CDR2 FQGTGA. Germline trimming cut 6 bases from V and 3 bases from J; bases unmatched to any gene: 6. The CDR3 totals 14 residues. CDR3 DNA sequence: TGTGCCAGCAGTAATGTCGGGGGGACAGATACGCAGTATTTT. It yields the protein CASSNVGGTDTQYF.

As concerns this clone: Other DNA sequences in this sample translate to the same CDR3. V and J are TRBV30 and TRBJ1-6; maybe TRBD1 (6 bases). V gave up 2 bases and J gave up 2 bases, with 10 bases separating them. The CDR3 runs to 15 residues. CDR1 and CDR2 from the germline V gene are GTSNPN and SVGIG (reference sequence). Here the CDR3 DNA reads TGTGCCTGGAGTCTGGGGGCGGCCTATAATTCACCCCTCCACTTT. Its protein is CAWSLGAAYNSPLHF.

V gene TRBV5-4 combines with J gene TRBJ1-4; TRBD1 matches at 7 bases. Germline V gives CDR1 SGHNT, CDR2 YYREEE (reference sequence). The J segment lost 8 bases and the V segment lost 4 bases, leaving 11 bases of the junction unmatched. The CDR3 extends over 15 amino acids. The CDR3 DNA sequence: TGTGCCAGCAGCCAGACAGGGAAAAGGGGGGAAAAACTGTTTTTT. This codes for CASSQTGKRGEKLFF.

This clone was recorded once. This rearrangement joins TRBV25-1 to TRBJ1-1, with D maybe TRBD1 (6 bases). From germline, CDR1 is MGHDK and CDR2 SYGVNS. Trimming took 5 bases from V and 10 from J, leaving 17 bases between them. CDR3 size: 13 residues. The CDR3 protein is CASSPRTGNAAFF. CDR3 coding DNA: TGTGCCAGCAGTCCGAGAACAGGGAACGCAGCTTTCTTT.

Of note for this clone: The junction does not match germline at one end; this may be a read error. The J gene is TRBJ1-4, the V gene TRBV7-9; D unclear. The CDR3 contains 13 residues. The germline V gene has CDR1 SEHNR and CDR2 FQNEAQ (reference sequence). The CDR3 here is CSSRTREGEKLFF. The CDR3 region has the DNA TGTTCCAGCAGGACCCGGGAGGGTGAAAAACTGTTTTTT.

Only one count was recorded for this clone. J is TRBJ2-5 and V is TRBV5-4; weak D call: TRBD2 (6 bases). This CDR3 contains 14 residues. Looked up from germline, CDR1 is SGHNT and CDR2 is YYREEE (reference sequence). Trimming shortened V by 0 bases and J by 5 bases, and 11 bases separated the two germline ends. The CDR3 spells CASSLEAGRETQYF. The CDR3 nucleotides read TGTGCCAGCAGCTTGGAGGCAGGGAGGGAGACCCAGTACTTC. The whole variable domain, remainder taken from reference TRBV5-4 and TRBJ2-5, is ETGVTQSPTHLIKTRGQQVTLRCSSQSGHNTVSWYQQALGQGPQFIFQYYREEENGRGNFPPRFSGLQFPNYSSELNVNALELDDSALYLCASSLEAGRETQYFGPGTRLLVL.

The sample holds one count of this clone. V and J are TRBV9 and TRBJ1-2; 7 bases are a match to TRBD1. Germline loops: CDR1 SGDLS, CDR2 YYNGEE. The CDR3 is made up of 15 amino acids. V was pared by 3 bases and J by 4 bases, with 9 bases of the junction left unmatched. The CDR3 region is CASSALGQNIYGYTF. CDR3 nucleotides: TGTGCCAGCAGCGCCTTGGGACAGAACATCTATGGCTACACCTTC.

J is TRBJ2-1 and V is TRBV11-1; perhaps TRBD2 as D (6 bases). The CDR3 runs to 16 residues. Trimming removed 3 bases at V and 7 bases at J, with 19 bases between. Germline V gene data show CDR1 as SGHAT and CDR2 as FQDESV (reference sequence). For the CDR3, the DNA is TGTGCCAGCAGCTTCGGAACTAGCCGTTTTGCTAATGAGCAGTTCTTC. Its protein is CASSFGTSRFANEQFF.

Concerning this clone: One end of the junction is discordant with germline, which a read error may explain. The same CDR3 is also encoded by other DNA sequences in this sample. The chain employs TRBV9 and TRBJ2-1, with 8 bases aligning to TRBD2. The V gene's germline CDR1 is SGDLS and CDR2 YYNGEE. The CDR3 is 15 amino acids. The CDR3 reads CASSASGFPYNEQFF. CDR3 bases: TGTGCCAGCAGCGCTAGCGGGTTCCCCTACAATGAACAGTTCTTC. Combining the CDR3 with reference TRBV9 and TRBJ2-1 gives the whole variable domain DSGVTQTPKHLITATGQRVTLRCSPRSGDLSVYWYQQSLDQGLQFLIQYYNGEERAKGNILERFSAQQFPDLHSELNLSSLELGDSALYFCASSASGFPYNEQFFGPGTRLTVL.

V usage is TRBV5-1 and J usage is TRBJ2-1; 9 bases agree with TRBD2. Germline-derived CDR1 and CDR2 are SGHRS and YFSETQ. The ends lost 1 base at V and 5 bases at J; junction bases unmatched: 10. This CDR3 is built from 17 residues. The CDR3 DNA reads TGCGCCAGCAGCTTGTCAAGGGTTAGCGGGGGCCACAATGAGCAGTTCTTC. It is translated as CASSLSRVSGGHNEQFF.

The chain employs TRBV19 and TRBJ1-2; a possible D gene is TRBD1 (5 bases). Looked up from germline, CDR1 is LNHDA and CDR2 is SQIVND (reference sequence). This CDR3 is built from 13 residues. The V and J ends lost 9 bases and 7 bases respectively, with 18 bases between them. This CDR3 is CASQSRVSLGYTF. The CDR3 bases are TGTGCCAGCCAGTCCAGGGTCTCCCTTGGCTACACCTTC.

The table lists this clone with a few counts. CDR3 in amino acids: CASSPRDQPQHF. CDR3 bases: TGTGCCAGCAGCCCGAGAGATCAGCCCCAGCATTTT. This chain connects TRBV5-5 to TRBJ1-5; D gene uncertain. Germline assignment: CDR1 SGHKS and CDR2 YYEKEE (reference sequence). V dropped 4 bases and J dropped 5 bases, with 7 bases sitting between them. The CDR3 sequence is 12 residues long.

This sequence joins TRBV5-1 and TRBJ2-7, with 7 bases identical to TRBD1. The J segment lost 1 base and the V segment lost 3 bases, leaving 10 bases of the junction unmatched. CDR1 and CDR2 from the germline V gene are SGHRS and YFSETQ. This CDR3 contains 16 residues. CDR3 sequence: CASSSTVGTASYEQYF. The CDR3, as DNA: TGCGCCAGCAGCTCTACGGTGGGGACAGCATCCTACGAGCAGTACTTC.

The rearrangement uses TRBV5-1 and TRBJ1-1; D not resolved. Germline values: CDR1 SGHRS, CDR2 YFSETQ. Trimming took off 4 bases at V and 1 base at J, with 14 bases between the two ends. This CDR3 region has 15 residues. The DNA for the CDR3 is TGCGCCAGCAGCCTCACCGAGACAAGGAACACTGAAGCTTTCTTT. Translating gives CASSLTETRNTEAFF.

The chain combines TRBV2 with TRBJ2-2, with a tentative D call TRBD1 (6 bases). Deletions cut 2 bases from V and 0 bases from J, with 13 bases between. Germline CDR1 is SNHLY and CDR2 is FYNNEI. CDR3 length: 17 residues. CDR3 residues: CASSEQGIRTNTGELFF. CDR3 in DNA: TGTGCCAGCAGTGAACAGGGGATACGAACGAACACCGGGGAGCTGTTTTTT.